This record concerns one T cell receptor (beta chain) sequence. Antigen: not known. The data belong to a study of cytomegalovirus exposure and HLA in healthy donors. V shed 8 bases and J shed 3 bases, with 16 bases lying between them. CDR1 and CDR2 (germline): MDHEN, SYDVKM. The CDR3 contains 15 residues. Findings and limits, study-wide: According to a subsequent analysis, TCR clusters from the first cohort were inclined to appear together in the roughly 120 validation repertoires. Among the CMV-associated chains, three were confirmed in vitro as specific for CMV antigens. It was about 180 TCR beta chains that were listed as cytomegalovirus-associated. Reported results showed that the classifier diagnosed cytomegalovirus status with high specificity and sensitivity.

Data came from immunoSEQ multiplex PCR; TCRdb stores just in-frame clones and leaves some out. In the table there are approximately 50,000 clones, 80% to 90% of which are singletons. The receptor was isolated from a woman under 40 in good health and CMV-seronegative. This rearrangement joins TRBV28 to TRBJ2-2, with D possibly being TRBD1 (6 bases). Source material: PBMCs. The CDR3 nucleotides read TGTGCCAGCGGACCGACAGGAAAATACACCGGGGAGCTGTTTTTT. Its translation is CASGPTGKYTGELFF.